The 12 T cell receptor beta chains listed next were all sequenced from one sample in a study of spatial heterogeneity in lung cancer. MiXCR was run by TCRdb on the 5' RACE reads, yielding one entry per CDR3 protein. The sample has about 23,000 distinct CDR3 sequences, approximately 4.7% seen once. Time point meaning: sample taken at primary tumor resection. Sequencing of whole RNA from tumor, nontumor lung or frozen PBMC involved no sorting. The sample in question was PBMCs, obtained at surgery. All receptors come from a male donor with early-stage non-small cell lung cancer.

Many counts were recorded for this clonotype. The chain employs TRBV3-1 and TRBJ1-4, with 9 bases that match TRBD1. There are 15 residues in the CDR3. Germline assignment: CDR1 LGHDT and CDR2 YNNKEL (reference sequence). The J segment lost 8 bases and the V segment lost 4 bases, leaving 8 bases of the junction unmatched. The CDR3 DNA follows: TGTGCCAGCAGCCGAACGGGACAGGGTGGGGAAAAACTGTTTTTT. Its translation is CASSRTGQGGEKLFF.

At least ten counts were recorded for this clonotype. The CDR3 DNA reads TGTGCCAGCAGCTCGGGACTAGGAGAGACCCAGTACTTC. Translating gives CASSSGLGETQYF. J is TRBJ2-5 and V is TRBV11-2; 8 bases line up with TRBD2. This CDR3 contains 13 residues. Germline values: CDR1 SGHAT, CDR2 FQNNGV. With 4 bases clipped from V and 4 bases from J, the junction kept 2 bases outside the gene matches.

This clonotype was recorded at least ten times. The V gene is TRBV14, the J gene TRBJ2-1; D might be TRBD2 (5 bases). The germline gives CDR1 SGHDN, CDR2 FVKESK. The CDR3 length is 14 residues. V lost 3 bases and J lost 5, with 11 bases in between. CDR3 sequence: CASSQRLLNNEQFF. The CDR3 nucleotides are TGTGCCAGCAGCCAGCGACTATTAAACAATGAGCAGTTCTTC.

In this sample, this clonotype turned up many times. The rearrangement joins TRBV6-1 to TRBJ1-3; D is perhaps TRBD1 (6 bases). The germline V and J ends were trimmed by 6 bases and 0 bases, with 12 bases remaining between them. This CDR3 spans 15 amino acids. Germline CDR1 MNHNS, CDR2 SASEGT. The CDR3 bases are TGTGCCAGCAGCACCGGGACATCCTCTGGAAACACCATATATTTT. This encodes CASSTGTSSGNTIYF.

At least ten counts were recorded for this clonotype. The gene calls are TRBV12-3 or TRBV12-4 and TRBJ1-2, with D tentatively TRBD1 (6 bases). The V end was cut by 3 bases, the J end by 7 bases, with 12 bases between. The CDR3 is 13 residues long. The CDR3, as DNA: TGTGCCAGCAGTTTGGACAGCCTAGTTGGCTACACCTTC. Its translation is CASSLDSLVGYTF.

This clonotype was found many times. This sequence joins TRBV6-6 and TRBJ1-6; D possibly corresponds to TRBD1 (6 bases). The CDR3 spans 14 residues. V was clipped by 6 bases and J by 8 bases, with 14 bases between them. Germline V lookup: CDR1 MNHNY, CDR2 SVGAGI (reference sequence). This CDR3 reads CASSLQGRDSPLHF. CDR3 nucleotides: TGTGCCAGCAGCCTACAGGGAAGGGATTCACCCCTCCACTTT.

V usage is TRBV21-1 and J usage is TRBJ1-5. TRBV21-1 is a documented pseudogene. This CDR3 has 14 amino acids. The CDR3 DNA follows: TGTGCCAGCAGCAAAGCGCGGGGCAATCAGCCCCAGCATTTT. Translated, it gives CASSKARGNQPQHF.

This clonotype was observed many times. The V call is TRBV12-5, the J call TRBJ2-1, with D unresolved. The CDR3 runs 11 residues. V was trimmed by 1 base and J by 9 bases, leaving 4 bases between them. Germline values: CDR1 LGHNT, CDR2 FRNRAP. In nucleotides, the CDR3 is TGTGCTAGTGGTTTGGGGGGTGAGCAGTTCTTC. It yields the protein CASGLGGEQFF.

In this sample, this clonotype turned up many times. V and J are TRBV3-1 and TRBJ2-7; TRBD1 might be the D (6 bases). The CDR3 runs 15 residues. The germline V gene encodes CDR1 LGHDT and CDR2 YNNKEL (reference sequence). V lost 3 bases and J 1 base, leaving 13 bases between the germline ends. CDR3 in DNA: TGTGCCAGCAGCCATTCAGGACAGCATTCCTACGAGCAGTACTTC. Protein sequence: CASSHSGQHSYEQYF.

This clonotype came up many times. V usage is TRBV6-9 and J usage is TRBJ2-1; 7 bases line up with TRBD2. Germline V gives CDR1 MNHGY, CDR2 SVAAGI. V trimming: 0 bases; J trimming: 5 bases; junction bases outside the gene matches: 10. This CDR3 has 17 amino acids. The CDR3 sequence: CASSYSGQRGFDNEQFF. Here the CDR3 DNA reads TGTGCCAGCAGTTATTCTGGCCAGCGGGGTTTTGACAATGAGCAGTTCTTC.

This clonotype occurred many times. The rearrangement uses TRBV7-2 and TRBJ1-2; D unresolved. The CDR3 length is 14 residues. The V end was cut by 1 base, the J end by 2 bases, with 8 bases between. The germline V gene has CDR1 SGHTA and CDR2 FQGNSA. The chain's CDR3 is CASSLGGQNYGYTF. CDR3 nucleotides: TGTGCCAGCAGCTTAGGCGGTCAGAACTATGGCTACACCTTC. Full variable domain (missing parts from reference TRBV7-2 and TRBJ1-2): GAGVSQSPSNKVTEKGKDVELRCDPISGHTALYWYRQSLGQGLEFLIYFQGNSAPDKSGLPSDRFSAERTGGSVSTLTIQRTQQEDSAVYLCASSLGGQNYGYTFGSGTRLTVV.

This clonotype was recorded at least ten times. V usage is TRBV28 and J usage is TRBJ2-2; 8 positions agree with TRBD2. The CDR3 covers 14 residues. V shed 8 bases, J shed 6 bases, and the junction held 8 bases outside the gene matches. In germline, CDR1 is MDHEN, CDR2 SYDVKM. The CDR3 DNA reads TGTGCCAGCTACCCGGGACTAGATGCCGGGGAGCTGTTTTTT. It translates to CASYPGLDAGELFF.